This T cell receptor beta chain originates from a study of cytomegalovirus exposure and HLA in healthy donors. Amplification used 60 Vbeta primers and 13 Jbeta primers. Using immunoSEQ multiplex PCR, the repertoire was profiled, and TCRdb retains in-frame clones only, with some absent. The sample lists over 150,000 clones, more than 75% occurring once. V shed 5 bases and J shed 3 bases, with 16 bases lying between them. Germline lookup yields CDR1 MDHEN and CDR2 SYDVKM. CDR3 length: 15 amino acids. The TCR originated in a girl under 10 years old in good health and CMV-seropositive. The sample consisted of PBMCs. The rearrangement uses TRBV28 and TRBJ1-1, with D maybe TRBD1 (6 bases). The CDR3 protein is CASSRRGGRDTEAFF. Written as DNA, the CDR3 is TGTGCCAGCAGTCGGCGGGGGGGGCGGGACACTGAAGCTTTCTTT. Full variable domain (missing parts from reference TRBV28 and TRBJ1-1): DVKVTQSSRYLVKRTGEKVFLECVQDMDHENMFWYRQDPGLGLRLIYFSYDVKMKEKGDIPEGYSVSREKKERFSLILESASTNQTSMYLCASSRRGGRDTEAFFGQGTRLTVV.